This T cell receptor (beta chain) was sequenced during a study of beta chain features in type 1 diabetes. The overall study: Examined across all samples were about 110,000,000 sorted cells.

Populations isolated by sorting all had purity greater than 95%. CDR3 size: 14 residues. Trimming left V 0 bases short and J 8 bases short, with 11 bases between. Germline V gene lookup returns CDR1 SGDLS and CDR2 YYNGEE. The isolated RNA, all of it, was reverse transcribed, so expressed TCRB transcripts were what got sequenced. Profiled with immunoSEQ multiplex PCR; TCRdb holds only in-frame clones, not every one. The data contain about 140,000 clones, 6% to 7.5% of them singletons. The origin of this receptor is a woman in her thirties in good health. Sequencing was done on a sample of central memory CD4+ T cells from blood. The chain carries TRBV9 and TRBJ2-2; D is possibly TRBD2 (5 bases). The chain's CDR3 is CASSVDSGKGELFF. As DNA, the CDR3 is TGTGCCAGCAGCGTAGATTCGGGGAAGGGGGAGCTGTTTTTT.